This is a list of T cell receptor beta chains from one sample in a study of cytomegalovirus exposure and HLA in healthy donors. The table came from immunoSEQ multiplex PCR; TCRdb's copy has only in-frame clones and leaves some out. This table holds more than 95,000 clones. Material: PBMCs. These receptors were taken from a man aged 40-50 years in good health and CMV-seronegative. The CDR3 runs from the conserved cysteine through the conserved F or W. Each record gives: CDR3 DNA, CDR3 protein, CDR3 length, V gene, J gene, D gene. The D gene is left open where the match is weak.

TGTGCCAGCAGCTTGATGCAGGGGGCATACACCATATATTTT	CASSLMQGAYTIYF	14	TRBV5-6	TRBJ1-3	TRBD1
TGCGCCAGCAGCGCCACAGGGACCGGGGAGCTGTTTTTT	CASSATGTGELFF	13	TRBV10-1	TRBJ2-2	NA
TGTGCCTGGAGTCGGGCTAGCGGGGTGGGCGAGCAGTACTTC	CAWSRASGVGEQYF	14	TRBV30	TRBJ2-7	TRBD2
TGCGCCAGCAGCCAAGTTGGTTCCGGGACAGGCTACAATGAGCAGTTCTTC	CASSQVGSGTGYNEQFF	17	TRBV4-1	TRBJ2-1	TRBD1
TGCGCCAGCATCCGAACGGCGGGCCTGAACACTGAAGCTTTCTTT	CASIRTAGLNTEAFF	15	TRBV5-1	TRBJ1-1	NA
TGTGCCAGCACTTTCCCCCAGGGAACTGAAGCTTTCTTT	CASTFPQGTEAFF	13	TRBV28	TRBJ1-1	NA
TGTGCCAGCAGTGGGACAGGGAGGAACACTGAAGCTTTCTTT	CASSGTGRNTEAFF	14	TRBV9	TRBJ1-1	TRBD1
TGTGCCAGCAGGCAACAGGGGGCACGGTACACCGGGGAGCTGTTTTTT	CASRQQGARYTGELFF	16	TRBV7-2	TRBJ2-2	TRBD1
TGTGCCAGCAGCTCGCTAGCAACGTCGGGCACCGGGGAGCTGTTTTTT	CASSSLATSGTGELFF	16	TRBV7-9	TRBJ2-2	NA
TGTGCCACACAATGGGCGGGACAGGGGGATGAGCAGTTCTTC	CATQWAGQGDEQFF	14	TRBV19	TRBJ2-1	TRBD1
TGTGCCAGCAGTGACTCCCCTAGCGGGGCGGGAGATACGCAGTATTTT	CASSDSPSGAGDTQYF	16	TRBV6-4	TRBJ2-3	TRBD2
TGTGCCATCAGTGAGTCCGGGTCTGGCTACACCTTC	CAISESGSGYTF	12	TRBV10-3	TRBJ1-2	NA
TGTGCCAGCAGTGAACAGGGTGAAGGTCAGCCCCAGCATTTT	CASSEQGEGQPQHF	14	TRBV2	TRBJ1-5	NA
TGTGCCAGCAGTCTAACCAGGCAACCCCTTAACTATGGCTACACCTTC	CASSLTRQPLNYGYTF	16	TRBV27	TRBJ1-2	NA
TGTGCCAGCAGTGAATCAGGGGACACTGAAGCTTTCTTT	CASSESGDTEAFF	13	TRBV25-1	TRBJ1-1	NA
TGTGCCAGCAGCAGGGACAGGAACTATGGCTACACCTTC	CASSRDRNYGYTF	13	TRBV28	TRBJ1-2	TRBD1
TGCGCCAGCAGCCCAGGACAGGTGGGCACTGAAGCTTTCTTT	CASSPGQVGTEAFF	14	TRBV4-1	TRBJ1-1	TRBD1
TGTGCCAGCAGTTACGGCGGGCCTTGGAATGAGCAGTTCTTC	CASSYGGPWNEQFF	14	TRBV6-5	TRBJ2-1	NA
TGTGCCAGCAGACAGGGATCTGGCACCGGGGAGCTGTTTTTT	CASRQGSGTGELFF	14	TRBV6-5	TRBJ2-2	NA
TGTGCCAGCAGCCCTACAGGGAACGGAAACACCATATATTTT	CASSPTGNGNTIYF	14	TRBV7-2	TRBJ1-3	NA
TGTGCCTGGAGTGTTCTTACAGATACGCAGTATTTT	CAWSVLTDTQYF	12	TRBV30	TRBJ2-3	NA
TGTGCCAGCGGCCCCGGGACAGCACTTAATTCACCCCTCCACTTT	CASGPGTALNSPLHF	15	TRBV6-5	TRBJ1-6	TRBD1
TGTGCCAGCAGCTTGGGGGACAGGGGGTATCTCGAGCAGTACTTC	CASSLGDRGYLEQYF	15	TRBV5-4	TRBJ2-7	TRBD1
TGTGCCAGCAGTAGCCGGGGCAATCAGCCCCAGCATTTT	CASSSRGNQPQHF	13	TRBV6-5	TRBJ1-5	NA
TGTGCCAGCAGCTTAGCGAGCAGGGTAACGAACACTGAAGCTTTCTTT	CASSLASRVTNTEAFF	16	TRBV7-8	TRBJ1-1	NA
TGTGCCAGCAGCTCCAAATGGGGAGGGTTGGAGACCCAGTACTTC	CASSSKWGGLETQYF	15	TRBV7-2	TRBJ2-5	TRBD2
TGTGCCAGCAGCGTAGAGGACAGGAGGGGAGAGACCCAGTACTTC	CASSVEDRRGETQYF	15	TRBV9	TRBJ2-5	NA
TGCGCCAGCAGTGAGTCCGGGCGGGGGGAGCAGTTCTTC	CASSESGRGEQFF	13	TRBV10-1	TRBJ2-1	TRBD2
TGTGCCAGCAGTTACGGGCCCCACGTGAGCGAAAAACTGTTTTTT	CASSYGPHVSEKLFF	15	TRBV6-5	TRBJ1-4	NA
TGCAGCGTTGAGCGGACTAGCGGGGGGGCACGTGAGCAGTTCTTC	CSVERTSGGAREQFF	15	TRBV29-1	TRBJ2-1	TRBD2
TGTGCCAGTAGTATAGTGTGGGGGACTCCCTACGAGCAGTACTTC	CASSIVWGTPYEQYF	15	TRBV19	TRBJ2-7	NA
TGTGCCAGCAGTTTAGGCCCAGCCCTAGGAAGGGAGACCCAGTACTTC	CASSLGPALGRETQYF	16	TRBV27	TRBJ2-5	NA
TGTGCCAGCACCCAGAGGCAAGCGGGAGGGCCTCCAGATACGCAGTATTTT	CASTQRQAGGPPDTQYF	17	TRBV6-4	TRBJ2-3	TRBD2
TGTGCCAGCAGCGCGCGACAGGGTAGCAATGAGCAGTTCTTC	CASSARQGSNEQFF	14	TRBV9	TRBJ2-1	TRBD1
TGCGCCAGCAGTGTTCGGGGGAACACTGAAGCTTTCTTT	CASSVRGNTEAFF	13	TRBV10-2	TRBJ1-1	NA
TGTGCCATCAGGGGAGGCGGGGGACAGGAAAACATTCAGTACTTC	CAIRGGGGQENIQYF	15	TRBV10-3	TRBJ2-4	NA
TGTGCCAGCAGCTCCCTTCGGGATCAGCCCCAGCATTTT	CASSSLRDQPQHF	13	TRBV7-9	TRBJ1-5	NA
TGTGCCAGCAGCCTCAACTCAGCGGCGAACACCGGGGAGCTGTTTTTT	CASSLNSAANTGELFF	16	TRBV27	TRBJ2-2	NA
TGCAGCGCCCGAACAGGGGGCGAGACTGAAGCTTTCTTT	CSARTGGETEAFF	13	TRBV29-1	TRBJ1-1	TRBD1
TGTGCCAGCAGCGTAGAGGACGGGGCCGGGAGGCCCCAGCATTTT	CASSVEDGAGRPQHF	15	TRBV9	TRBJ1-5	NA
TGCAGCATAGCGGGCGACACAGATACGCAGTATTTT	CSIAGDTDTQYF	12	TRBV29-1	TRBJ2-3	TRBD2
TGTGCCAGCAGTTACCGGCCAGGAAATGGCTACACCTTC	CASSYRPGNGYTF	13	TRBV6-5	TRBJ1-2	NA
TGTGCCAGCAGCTCCCCCGGGACACCACTAGAGCAGTACTTC	CASSSPGTPLEQYF	14	TRBV7-2	TRBJ2-7	NA
TGCAGCGTTGATTGGACAGCGATGAACACTGAAGCTTTCTTT	CSVDWTAMNTEAFF	14	TRBV29-1	TRBJ1-1	NA
TGTGCCAGCAGCCCTTCCTTGGGGCGTGAGTATGGCTACACCTTC	CASSPSLGREYGYTF	15	TRBV7-6	TRBJ1-2	NA
TGTGCCAGCAGTGTGACAGGTAGTGGAAACACCATATATTTT	CASSVTGSGNTIYF	14	TRBV25-1	TRBJ1-3	NA
TGTGCCACCAAAAAGCCGTATGATGGCTACACCTTC	CATKKPYDGYTF	12	TRBV27	TRBJ1-2	NA
TGTGCCGGCAGTTCTACCCCATCTGGGGCCAACGTCCTGACTTTC	CAGSSTPSGANVLTF	15	TRBV28	TRBJ2-6	NA
TGTGCCAGCAGTCCTAGCGTGGGGACCCAGTACTTC	CASSPSVGTQYF	12	TRBV25-1	TRBJ2-5	NA
TGTGCCAGAAGCTTCCCCTACTCTGGTGATGCGAACACTGAAGCTTTCTTT	CARSFPYSGDANTEAFF	17	TRBV5-3	TRBJ1-1	NA
TGTGCCAGCAGTCCGGAGGAGGGGCGTAATGAAAAACTGTTTTTT	CASSPEEGRNEKLFF	15	TRBV27	TRBJ1-4	NA
TGTGCCAGCAGCACTCGGGACAGGGTATACGGAAACACCATATATTTT	CASSTRDRVYGNTIYF	16	TRBV28	TRBJ1-3	TRBD1
TGTGCCATCAGCCAGAGCGGGGGGGTAGATACTAGCACAGATACGCAGTATTTT	CAISQSGGVDTSTDTQYF	18	TRBV10-3	TRBJ2-3	TRBD2